This is a list of T cell receptor beta chains from one sample in a study of T-cell reconstitution after alpha-beta-depleted transplantation in children. TCRdb ran MiXCR on the PCR reads and lists one entry per CDR3 protein. Here the sample spans 450,000 to 600,000 distinct CDR3 sequences, approximately 29% being singletons. Sequenced material: PBMCs from the stem cell graft donor, taken from the stem cell graft. The receptor source for this set is a human donor who donated a stem cell graft to a child with aplastic anemia. Each CDR3 is given with its conserved first and last residue. Fields, in order: clone size, J gene, V gene, D gene, CDR3 protein, CDR3 DNA. D genes are given only for firm matches. The size field is filled for only some rows; it gives once, few, many or a size class.

size: .
J: TRBJ2-3
V: TRBV10-2
D: TRBD2
CDR3: CASSSGTSLSTDTQYF
DNA: TGCGCCAGCTCCTCCGGGACTAGCCTCAGTACAGATACGCAGTATTTT

size: few
J: TRBJ2-1
V: TRBV7-2
D: TRBD2
CDR3: CASSPISGRNEQFF
DNA: TGTGCCAGCAGCCCAATTAGCGGGAGGAATGAGCAGTTCTTC

size: .
J: TRBJ2-4
V: TRBV12-3/TRBV12-4
D: TRBD2
CDR3: CASRISGSGAKNIQYF
DNA: TGTGCCAGCAGAATTAGCGGGAGTGGGGCCAAAAACATTCAGTACTTC

size: .
J: TRBJ1-5
V: TRBV19
D: .
CDR3: CASSITGLSNQPQHF
DNA: TGTGCCAGTAGTATAACCGGCCTTAGCAATCAGCCCCAGCATTTT

size: .
J: TRBJ1-5
V: TRBV18
D: .
CDR3: CASSPSNSNQPQHF
DNA: TGTGCCAGCTCACCAAGCAATAGCAATCAGCCCCAGCATTTT

size: few
J: TRBJ1-2
V: TRBV5-1
D: .
CDR3: CASGLGPTGLRGYTF
DNA: TGCGCCAGCGGTTTGGGGCCGACAGGCCTGAGGGGCTACACCTTC

size: few
J: TRBJ2-7
V: TRBV20-1
D: TRBD2
CDR3: CSAREQGLAGLSSYEQYF
DNA: TGCAGTGCTAGAGAGCAGGGACTAGCGGGATTAAGCTCCTACGAGCAGTACTTC

size: .
J: TRBJ2-5
V: TRBV2
D: .
CDR3: CASSAWETQYF
DNA: TGTGCCAGCAGTGCTTGGGAGACCCAGTACTTC

size: few
J: TRBJ1-2
V: TRBV12-3/TRBV12-4
D: TRBD1
CDR3: CASSLGFTGGGYGYTF
DNA: TGTGCCAGCAGTTTGGGGTTCACAGGGGGCGGCTATGGCTACACCTTC

size: .
J: TRBJ2-1
V: TRBV6-5
D: .
CDR3: CASSPGPRVGYNEQFF
DNA: TGTGCCAGCAGCCCCGGGCCACGAGTAGGGTACAATGAGCAGTTCTTC

size: .
J: TRBJ2-7
V: TRBV28
D: .
CDR3: CASSSGRDEQYF
DNA: TGTGCCAGCAGTTCCGGGCGGGACGAGCAGTACTTC

size: .
J: TRBJ1-5
V: TRBV30
D: .
CDR3: CAGGHSNQPQHF
DNA: TGTGCCGGGGGACATAGCAATCAGCCCCAGCATTTT

size: .
J: TRBJ2-1
V: TRBV12-3/TRBV12-4
D: TRBD2
CDR3: CASRTAGARSYNEQFF
DNA: TGTGCCAGCAGAACAGCGGGAGCACGCTCCTACAATGAGCAGTTCTTC

size: few
J: TRBJ1-2
V: TRBV20-1
D: .
CDR3: CSARDGGDYGYTF
DNA: TGCAGTGCTAGAGATGGGGGGGACTATGGCTACACCTTC

size: few
J: TRBJ1-2
V: TRBV20-1
D: .
CDR3: CSARDRGREGYGYTF
DNA: TGCAGTGCTAGAGATCGGGGCAGGGAGGGCTATGGCTACACCTTC

size: .
J: TRBJ2-3
V: TRBV10-3
D: TRBD2
CDR3: CAISEFSGRPTDTQYF
DNA: TGTGCCATCAGTGAGTTCAGCGGGAGACCCACAGATACGCAGTATTTT

size: few
J: TRBJ2-1
V: TRBV5-6
D: .
CDR3: CASSLDHNEQFF
DNA: TGTGCCAGCAGCTTGGATCACAATGAGCAGTTCTTC

size: .
J: TRBJ2-4
V: TRBV29-1
D: .
CDR3: CSVEWENIQYF
DNA: TGCAGCGTTGAATGGGAAAACATTCAGTACTTC